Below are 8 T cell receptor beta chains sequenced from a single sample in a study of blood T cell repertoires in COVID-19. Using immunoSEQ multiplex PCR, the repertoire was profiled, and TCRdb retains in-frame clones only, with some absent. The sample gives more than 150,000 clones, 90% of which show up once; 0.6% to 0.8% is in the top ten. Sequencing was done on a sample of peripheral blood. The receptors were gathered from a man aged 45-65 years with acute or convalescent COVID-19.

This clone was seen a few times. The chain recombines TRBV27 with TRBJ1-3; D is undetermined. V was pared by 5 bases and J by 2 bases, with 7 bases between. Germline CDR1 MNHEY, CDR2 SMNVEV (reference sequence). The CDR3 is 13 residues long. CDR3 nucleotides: TGTGCCAGCAGTCCGGCGGCTGGAAACACCATATATTTT. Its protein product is CASSPAAGNTIYF.

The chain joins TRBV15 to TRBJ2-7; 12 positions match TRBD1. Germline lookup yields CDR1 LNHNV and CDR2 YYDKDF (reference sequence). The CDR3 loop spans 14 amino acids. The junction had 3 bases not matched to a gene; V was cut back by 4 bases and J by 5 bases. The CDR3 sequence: CATSKGQGADEQYV. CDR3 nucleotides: TGTGCCACCAGCAAGGGACAGGGGGCCGACGAGCAGTACGTC.

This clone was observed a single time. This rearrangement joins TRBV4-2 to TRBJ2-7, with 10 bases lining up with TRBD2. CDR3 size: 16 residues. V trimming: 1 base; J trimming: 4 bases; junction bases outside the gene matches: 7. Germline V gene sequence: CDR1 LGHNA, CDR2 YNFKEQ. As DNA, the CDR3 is TGTGCCAGCAGCCAAGCCGCAGGACTAGCGGCATACGAGCAGTACTTC. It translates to CASSQAAGLAAYEQYF.

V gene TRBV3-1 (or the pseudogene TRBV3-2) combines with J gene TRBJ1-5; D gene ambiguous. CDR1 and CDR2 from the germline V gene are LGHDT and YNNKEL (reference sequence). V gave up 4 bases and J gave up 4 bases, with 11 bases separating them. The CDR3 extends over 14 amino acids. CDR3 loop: CASSPLRWNQPQHF. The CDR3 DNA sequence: TGTGCCAGCAGCCCATTACGGTGGAATCAGCCCCAGCATTTT.

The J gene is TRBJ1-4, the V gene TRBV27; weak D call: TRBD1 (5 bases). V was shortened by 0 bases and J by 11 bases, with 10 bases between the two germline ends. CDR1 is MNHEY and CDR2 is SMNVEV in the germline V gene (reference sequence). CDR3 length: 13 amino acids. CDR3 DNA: TGTGCCAGCAGTTTATCGGACACGAGGAAACTGTTTTTT. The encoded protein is CASSLSDTRKLFF.

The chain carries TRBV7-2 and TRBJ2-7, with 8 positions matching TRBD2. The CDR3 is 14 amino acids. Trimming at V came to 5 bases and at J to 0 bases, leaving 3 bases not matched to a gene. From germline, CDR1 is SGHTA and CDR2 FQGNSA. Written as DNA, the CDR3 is TGTGCCAGCAGCCCTAGCGGGCACTCCTACGAGCAGTACTTC. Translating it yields CASSPSGHSYEQYF.

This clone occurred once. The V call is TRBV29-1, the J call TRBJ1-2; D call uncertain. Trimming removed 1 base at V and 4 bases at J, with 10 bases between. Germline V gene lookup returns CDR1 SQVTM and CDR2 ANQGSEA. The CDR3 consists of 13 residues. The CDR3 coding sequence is TGCAGCGTTGAAGCCGGGATAGGCTATGGCTACACCTTC. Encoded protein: CSVEAGIGYGYTF. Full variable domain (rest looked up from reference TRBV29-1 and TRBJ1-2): SAVISQKPSRDICQRGTSLTIQCQVDSQVTMMFWYRQQPGQSLTLIATANQGSEATYESGFVIDKFPISRPNLTFSTLTVSNMSPEDSSIYLCSVEAGIGYGYTFGSGTRLTVV.

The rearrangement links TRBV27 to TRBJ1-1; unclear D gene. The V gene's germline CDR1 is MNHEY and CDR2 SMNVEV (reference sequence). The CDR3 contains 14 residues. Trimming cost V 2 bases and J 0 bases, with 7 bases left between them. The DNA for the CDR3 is TGTGCCAGCAGTTTAGGCAACATGAACACTGAAGCTTTCTTT. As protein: CASSLGNMNTEAFF.